This is a list of T cell receptor beta chains from one sample in a study of T cells in Graves' hyperthyroidism and ophthalmopathy. MiXCR was run by TCRdb on the multiplex PCR reads, yielding one entry per CDR3 protein. The repertoire includes some 510,000 distinct CDR3 sequences, about a fifth of them detected once, and around a quarter sits in the top ten. Sequencing input: blood. These receptors came from a man younger than 30 with Graves' hyperthyroidism. Both conserved end residues are part of each CDR3. The D gene is left open where the match is weak. Only some rows state a clone size, as once, few, many or a class for expanded clones.

v_call: TRBV28
j_call: TRBJ2-7
clone_size: few
d_call: .
cdr3_nt: TGTGCCAGCAGAGATAGCACGGAAACCTACGAGCAGTACTTC
cdr3_aa: CASRDSTETYEQYF

v_call: TRBV12-3/TRBV12-4
j_call: TRBJ1-5
clone_size: .
d_call: .
cdr3_nt: TGTGCCAGCAGCCGGAGCAAAAATCAGCCCCAGCATTTT
cdr3_aa: CASSRSKNQPQHF

v_call: TRBV11-3
j_call: TRBJ2-2
clone_size: few
d_call: .
cdr3_nt: TGTGCCAGCAGCTTGAGACAGTCCGTCACCGGGGAGCTGTTTTTT
cdr3_aa: CASSLRQSVTGELFF

v_call: TRBV6-1
j_call: TRBJ1-3
clone_size: many
d_call: TRBD1
cdr3_nt: TGTGCCAGCAGTGAAGGGACAGGGTTTCTCGGCACCATATATTTT
cdr3_aa: CASSEGTGFLGTIYF

v_call: TRBV29-1
j_call: TRBJ2-5
clone_size: few
d_call: TRBD2
cdr3_nt: TGCAGCGTGGAAGGAGCGGGGGGGGCGGAGACCCAGTACTTC
cdr3_aa: CSVEGAGGAETQYF

v_call: TRBV27
j_call: TRBJ2-2
clone_size: many
d_call: TRBD2
cdr3_nt: TGTGCCAGCAGGATCACGATAGCGGGGGGAGGGACCGGGGAGCTGTTTTTT
cdr3_aa: CASRITIAGGGTGELFF

v_call: TRBV6-1
j_call: TRBJ2-4
clone_size: .
d_call: .
cdr3_nt: TGTGCCAGCAGTCAGAGCAGAAGGGTCGGAAACATTAAGTACTTC
cdr3_aa: CASSQSRRVGNIKYF

v_call: TRBV12-3/TRBV12-4
j_call: TRBJ2-7
clone_size: many
d_call: .
cdr3_nt: TGTGCCAGCAGCTGGGGAGTCTACGAGCAGTACTTC
cdr3_aa: CASSWGVYEQYF

v_call: TRBV7-8
j_call: TRBJ1-5
clone_size: .
d_call: .
cdr3_nt: TGTGCCAGCAGCTCTCATCAGACGGCCAATCAGCCCCAGCATTTT
cdr3_aa: CASSSHQTANQPQHF

v_call: TRBV19
j_call: TRBJ1-2
clone_size: many
d_call: .
cdr3_nt: TGTGCCAGTAGTATCGGGGACGGCTATGGCTACACCTTC
cdr3_aa: CASSIGDGYGYTF

v_call: TRBV20-1
j_call: TRBJ1-2
clone_size: many
d_call: .
cdr3_nt: TGCAGTGCTAGTGACTGGGAAACTGGGTATGGCTACACCTTC
cdr3_aa: CSASDWETGYGYTF

v_call: TRBV6-5
j_call: TRBJ1-2
clone_size: many
d_call: TRBD1
cdr3_nt: TGTGCCAGCAGTTACGGGGACAGTTATGGCTACACCTTC
cdr3_aa: CASSYGDSYGYTF

v_call: TRBV12-3/TRBV12-4
j_call: TRBJ1-5
clone_size: many
d_call: TRBD1
cdr3_nt: TGTGCCAGCAGTCCTGGGACAGGGGGAGGTCAGCCCCAGCATTTT
cdr3_aa: CASSPGTGGGQPQHF

v_call: TRBV12-3/TRBV12-4
j_call: TRBJ1-2
clone_size: many
d_call: .
cdr3_nt: TGTGCCAGCAGTTCGTCAGGAGGGAGCTATGGCTACACCTTC
cdr3_aa: CASSSSGGSYGYTF

v_call: TRBV29-1
j_call: TRBJ2-5
clone_size: .
d_call: .
cdr3_nt: TGCAGCGTTGAAGGCCGGGGGATGGAGACCCAGTACTTC
cdr3_aa: CSVEGRGMETQYF

v_call: TRBV20-1
j_call: TRBJ1-2
clone_size: many
d_call: TRBD1
cdr3_nt: TGCAGTGCTGTCCCCCCAACAGGGGGCGGCTATGGCTACACCTTC
cdr3_aa: CSAVPPTGGGYGYTF

v_call: TRBV2
j_call: TRBJ1-1
clone_size: many
d_call: .
cdr3_nt: TGTGCCAGCAGGCCCGGGACCCTCAGTGCGAATGAAGCTTTCTTT
cdr3_aa: CASRPGTLSANEAFF

v_call: TRBV24-1
j_call: TRBJ1-1
clone_size: .
d_call: .
cdr3_nt: TGTGCCACCAAAGCGGGGGGTTACACTGAAGCTTTCTTT
cdr3_aa: CATKAGGYTEAFF

v_call: TRBV12-3/TRBV12-4
j_call: TRBJ2-5
clone_size: many
d_call: .
cdr3_nt: TGTGCCAGCAGTTTGAGCCTCCAAGAGACCCAGTACTTC
cdr3_aa: CASSLSLQETQYF

v_call: TRBV15
j_call: TRBJ2-7
clone_size: once
d_call: .
cdr3_nt: TGTGCCATCAGCATCGGGACAGCGGGCTACGAGCAGTACTTC
cdr3_aa: CAISIGTAGYEQYF

v_call: TRBV10-2
j_call: TRBJ2-7
clone_size: many
d_call: TRBD2
cdr3_nt: TGCGCCACCTACTCGACAGCGGGAGGATCCTACGAGCAGTACTTC
cdr3_aa: CATYSTAGGSYEQYF

v_call: TRBV7-9
j_call: TRBJ2-7
clone_size: many
d_call: .
cdr3_nt: TGTGCCAGCAGCCGAGAACAGTATACTAACGAGCAGTACTTC
cdr3_aa: CASSREQYTNEQYF

v_call: TRBV6-1
j_call: TRBJ2-7
clone_size: .
d_call: .
cdr3_nt: TGTGCCAGCACGTCAGACAGCTACGAGCGGTACTTC
cdr3_aa: CASTSDSYERYF

v_call: TRBV6-5
j_call: TRBJ1-1
clone_size: many
d_call: .
cdr3_nt: TGTGCCTCCCACGGGTCGTACACTGAAGCTTTCTTT
cdr3_aa: CASHGSYTEAFF

v_call: TRBV7-9
j_call: TRBJ2-7
clone_size: .
d_call: .
cdr3_nt: TGTGCCAGCAGCGCGACAGACTACGAGCAGTACTTC
cdr3_aa: CASSATDYEQYF

v_call: TRBV28
j_call: TRBJ2-5
clone_size: once
d_call: .
cdr3_nt: TGTGCCAGCAGTCCCCCCAGAGGCGCAGAGACCCAGTACTTC
cdr3_aa: CASSPPRGAETQYF

v_call: TRBV12-3/TRBV12-4
j_call: TRBJ2-2
clone_size: .
d_call: TRBD1
cdr3_nt: TGTGCCAGCAGGGGACAGATTTACACCGGGGAGCTGTTTTTT
cdr3_aa: CASRGQIYTGELFF

v_call: TRBV6-1
j_call: TRBJ2-3
clone_size: .
d_call: TRBD1
cdr3_nt: TGTGCCAGCAGTGAATGGAAGGACAGGGTTACTAGCACAGATACGCAGTATTTT
cdr3_aa: CASSEWKDRVTSTDTQYF

v_call: TRBV7-6
j_call: TRBJ1-5
clone_size: many
d_call: TRBD1
cdr3_nt: TGTGCCAGCAGCCGCCCCTTCGGACAGGGGGAGGATCAGCCCCAGCATTTT
cdr3_aa: CASSRPFGQGEDQPQHF

v_call: TRBV7-2
j_call: TRBJ1-2
clone_size: .
d_call: .
cdr3_nt: TGTGCCAGCAGCTTAGCGTTCCCGATTGGAGGTGGCTACACCTTC
cdr3_aa: CASSLAFPIGGGYTF

v_call: TRBV20-1
j_call: TRBJ2-7
clone_size: .
d_call: TRBD2
cdr3_nt: TGCAGTGCTAGAGCACTAGCGGGGGTCTCCTACGAGCAGTACTTC
cdr3_aa: CSARALAGVSYEQYF

v_call: TRBV6-5
j_call: TRBJ1-3
clone_size: .
d_call: .
cdr3_nt: TGTGCCAGCAGTTACGGGGTTCCCGGGATCTCTGGAAACACCATATATTTT
cdr3_aa: CASSYGVPGISGNTIYF

v_call: TRBV6-1
j_call: TRBJ1-1
clone_size: .
d_call: .
cdr3_nt: TGTGCCAGCAGTCTCCCGAGACTGAGTTACACTGAAGCTTTCTTT
cdr3_aa: CASSLPRLSYTEAFF

v_call: TRBV6-2/TRBV6-3
j_call: TRBJ2-7
clone_size: many
d_call: TRBD2
cdr3_nt: TGTGCCAGCAGTTCCTTAGCGGGGGGACTGGACGAGCAGTACTTC
cdr3_aa: CASSSLAGGLDEQYF

v_call: TRBV2
j_call: TRBJ1-6
clone_size: .
d_call: .
cdr3_nt: TGTGCCAGCAGTGACCAGGGTGGTTCACCCCTCCACTTT
cdr3_aa: CASSDQGGSPLHF

v_call: TRBV28
j_call: TRBJ2-7
clone_size: many
d_call: .
cdr3_nt: TGTGCCAGCGGACGGGCCTACGAGCAGTACTTC
cdr3_aa: CASGRAYEQYF

v_call: TRBV7-9
j_call: TRBJ2-7
clone_size: few
d_call: TRBD1
cdr3_nt: TGTGCCAGCAGCCTGGGACAGTCTTGGGAGCAGTACTTC
cdr3_aa: CASSLGQSWEQYF

v_call: TRBV6-1
j_call: TRBJ2-7
clone_size: many
d_call: .
cdr3_nt: TGTGCCAGCAGTGAGTGGCAGACCCTTAACCGGGAGCAGTACTTC
cdr3_aa: CASSEWQTLNREQYF

v_call: TRBV12-3/TRBV12-4
j_call: TRBJ2-7
clone_size: many
d_call: .
cdr3_nt: TGTGCCAGCAATCCCCTTCCGGGGGGCCACGAGCAGTACTTC
cdr3_aa: CASNPLPGGHEQYF

v_call: TRBV28
j_call: TRBJ2-7
clone_size: many
d_call: .
cdr3_nt: TGTGCCAGCAGCCTCGAGGGGCTCACCTACGAGCAGTACTTC
cdr3_aa: CASSLEGLTYEQYF

v_call: TRBV12-3/TRBV12-4
j_call: TRBJ1-2
clone_size: .
d_call: TRBD1
cdr3_nt: TGTGTCAGCAGTCGACAGGGGGCGCCGGACGGTTACACCTTC
cdr3_aa: CVSSRQGAPDGYTF

v_call: TRBV28
j_call: TRBJ1-1
clone_size: many
d_call: .
cdr3_nt: TGTGCCAGCAGTTTAGGGGTAGGGGCTTTCTTT
cdr3_aa: CASSLGVGAFF